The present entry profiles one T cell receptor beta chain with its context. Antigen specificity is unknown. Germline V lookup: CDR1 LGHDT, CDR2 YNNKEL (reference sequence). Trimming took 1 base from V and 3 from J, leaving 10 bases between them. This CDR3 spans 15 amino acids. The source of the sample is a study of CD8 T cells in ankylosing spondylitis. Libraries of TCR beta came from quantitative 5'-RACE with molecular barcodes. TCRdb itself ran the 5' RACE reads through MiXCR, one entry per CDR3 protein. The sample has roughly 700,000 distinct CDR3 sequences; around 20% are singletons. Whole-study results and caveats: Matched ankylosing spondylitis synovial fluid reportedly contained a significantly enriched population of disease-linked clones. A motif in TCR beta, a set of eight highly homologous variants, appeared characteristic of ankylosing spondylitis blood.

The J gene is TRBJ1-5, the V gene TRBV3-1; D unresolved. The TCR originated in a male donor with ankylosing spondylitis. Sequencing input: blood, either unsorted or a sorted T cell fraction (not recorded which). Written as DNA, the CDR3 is TGTGCCAGCAGCCAAGGGCAGGTTTACAATCAGCCCCAGCATTTT. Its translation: CASSQGQVYNQPQHF.